This T cell receptor (beta chain) comes out of a study of OX40 agonist ivuxolimab in advanced cancers. Germline V CDR1 and CDR2: SEHNR, FQNEAQ (reference sequence). The length of the CDR3 is 12 residues. With 10 bases clipped from V and 2 bases from J, the junction kept 5 bases outside the gene matches. The table came from immunoSEQ multiplex PCR; TCRdb's copy has only in-frame clones and leaves some out. The data show 50,000 to 65,000 clones, around nine tenths seen once. In this sample, this clone turned up once. This TCR derives from an adult with an advanced solid tumor such as melanoma, head and neck, liver or kidney cancer. The source material was CD4+ or CD8+ T cells sorted from blood, sampled in a trial of the OX40 agonist ivuxolimab. The rearrangement joins TRBV7-9 to TRBJ2-7, with 7 nucleotides matching TRBD1. DNA for the CDR3: TGTGCCACGGGACAGCTTCCCTACGAGCAGTACTTC. This gives the protein CATGQLPYEQYF.